The text below deals with one T cell receptor beta chain. The CDR3 is 14 residues long. Looked up from germline, CDR1 is SGHDT and CDR2 is YYEEEE. After removal of 0 bases from V and 4 bases from J, the junction contained 2 bases not matched to a gene. As handled by the study authors: Reference gene primer amplification yielded estimated nucleated cell counts. The table came from immunoSEQ multiplex PCR; TCRdb's copy has only in-frame clones and leaves some out. V and J calls and clone size are given by that table; D and trimming were obtained from the DNA. Of about 180,000 clones listed, around 83% are singletons. These data come from a study of blood T cell repertoires in COVID-19. Study-wide background: Sources were T cells, B-cell-depleted T cells, or PBMCs; the material itself was cDNA or gDNA.

The chain has TRBV5-6 and TRBJ2-7, with TRBD1 matching over 9 bases. The clonotype comes from a human donor in a cohort sampled during active COVID-19. Sequencing was performed on peripheral blood. CDR3 DNA sequence: TGTGCCAGCAGCTTGGGGGACAGGGTTTACGAGCAGTACTTC. Its protein product is CASSLGDRVYEQYF.